This T cell receptor (beta chain) was sequenced in a study of blood T cell repertoires in COVID-19. The overall study: Acute and convalescent COVID-19 samples came from the United States, Italy and Spain.

Only in-frame clones appear in the TCRdb table, and some are missing; sequencing was by immunoSEQ multiplex PCR. Among some 120,000 clones listed, more than 65% were seen once. The germline V and J ends were trimmed by 7 bases and 0 bases, with 17 bases remaining between them. Germline lookup yields CDR1 SGDLS and CDR2 YYNGEE. The CDR3 has 16 residues. The source is a woman between 70 and 85 years old with acute or convalescent COVID-19. The V and J genes are TRBV9 and TRBJ1-3; no clear D. Material: peripheral blood. Here the CDR3 reads CASAPLEGRSGNTIYF. The CDR3 DNA sequence: TGTGCCAGCGCGCCCCTTGAGGGCCGCTCTGGAAACACCATATATTTT.